A selection of T cell receptor beta chains follows, all from one sample in a study of regulatory T cells in long-lasting Graves disease. TCRdb redid the calling of the multiplex PCR reads with MiXCR, one entry per CDR3 protein. The table has 510,000 or so distinct CDR3 sequences, 12% seen once; the top ten hold about 8.3%. The sample also formed part of further work on T cells in Graves' hyperthyroidism and ophthalmopathy.

The material was peripheral blood mononuclear cells (PBMCs), obtained at new diagnosis, from a patient treated with antithyroid drugs. These receptors were collected from a woman aged 25 to 45 with Graves disease. The CDR3 runs from the conserved cysteine through the conserved F or W. A D gene is named only where the DNA matches it firmly. Size values are once, few and many counts, or a class for expanded clones, and some rows have none.

CDR3 protein: CASSHGENIQYF
CDR3 DNA: TGTGCCAGCAGCCACGGGGAAAACATTCAGTACTTC
D gene: -
clone size: many
V gene: TRBV11-2
J gene: TRBJ2-4

CDR3 protein: CASSSGVRGDTQYF
CDR3 DNA: TGTGCCAGCAGTTCGGGAGTCCGAGGGGATACGCAGTATTTT
D gene: -
clone size: -
V gene: TRBV6-2/TRBV6-3
J gene: TRBJ2-3

CDR3 protein: CASSQVDSGSGNEQFF
CDR3 DNA: TGTGCCAGCAGCCAGGTAGATAGCGGGAGTGGTAATGAGCAGTTCTTC
D gene: TRBD2
clone size: -
V gene: TRBV14
J gene: TRBJ2-1

CDR3 protein: CASSDGGYEQYF
CDR3 DNA: TGTGCCAGCAGTGACGGCGGCTACGAGCAGTACTTC
D gene: -
clone size: many
V gene: TRBV6-1
J gene: TRBJ2-7

CDR3 protein: CASSHPPDRGHTQYF
CDR3 DNA: TGTGCCAGCAGTCACCCCCCCGACAGGGGGCATACGCAGTATTTT
D gene: TRBD1
clone size: many
V gene: TRBV28
J gene: TRBJ2-3

CDR3 protein: CASSPPGTGLKGYTF
CDR3 DNA: TGTGCCAGCTCACCACCTGGGACAGGTTTAAAGGGCTACACCTTC
D gene: TRBD1
clone size: many
V gene: TRBV18
J gene: TRBJ1-2

CDR3 protein: CASSERLADGPEEQYF
CDR3 DNA: TGTGCCAGCAGTGAAAGGCTAGCGGACGGGCCGGAGGAGCAGTACTTC
D gene: TRBD2
clone size: -
V gene: TRBV2
J gene: TRBJ2-7

CDR3 protein: CASRRTGGTYNSPLHF
CDR3 DNA: TGTGCCAGCAGGCGGACAGGGGGCACCTATAATTCACCCCTCCACTTT
D gene: TRBD1
clone size: many
V gene: TRBV3-1
J gene: TRBJ1-6

CDR3 protein: CASRRDARTEAFF
CDR3 DNA: TGTGCCAGCAGGAGGGATGCGCGAACTGAAGCTTTCTTT
D gene: -
clone size: many
V gene: TRBV2
J gene: TRBJ1-1

CDR3 protein: CASSHSTGAYGYTF
CDR3 DNA: TGTGCCAGCAGCCATTCGACAGGGGCGTATGGCTACACCTTC
D gene: TRBD1
clone size: many
V gene: TRBV7-9
J gene: TRBJ1-2

CDR3 protein: CASSPAGRSYNEQFF
CDR3 DNA: TGTGCCAGCAGCCCCGCGGGGAGATCCTACAATGAGCAGTTCTTC
D gene: -
clone size: few
V gene: TRBV7-2
J gene: TRBJ2-1

CDR3 protein: CASSERGNLGYEQYF
CDR3 DNA: TGTGCCAGCAGTGAAAGGGGAAATCTAGGCTACGAGCAGTACTTC
D gene: -
clone size: many
V gene: TRBV6-1
J gene: TRBJ2-7

CDR3 protein: CASSIEADTDTQYF
CDR3 DNA: TGTGCCAGTAGTATAGAAGCCGACACAGATACGCAGTATTTT
D gene: -
clone size: few
V gene: TRBV19
J gene: TRBJ2-3

CDR3 protein: CASSLGIAANRETQYF
CDR3 DNA: TGCGCCAGCAGCTTGGGGATAGCGGCTAACAGAGAGACCCAGTACTTC
D gene: -
clone size: many
V gene: TRBV5-1
J gene: TRBJ2-5

CDR3 protein: CASSFWGGETQYF
CDR3 DNA: TGTGCCAGCAGCTTCTGGGGAGGAGAGACCCAGTACTTC
D gene: -
clone size: many
V gene: TRBV11-2
J gene: TRBJ2-5

CDR3 protein: CASSLYLVGAPLHF
CDR3 DNA: TGTGCCAGCAGCTTATATTTAGTAGGAGCACCCCTCCACTTT
D gene: -
clone size: many
V gene: TRBV7-2
J gene: TRBJ1-6

CDR3 protein: CASSRTSGTTYEQYF
CDR3 DNA: TGCGCCAGCAGCCGGACTAGCGGCACCACCTACGAGCAGTACTTC
D gene: TRBD2
clone size: few
V gene: TRBV4-1
J gene: TRBJ2-7

CDR3 protein: CSAPKGAMNTEAFF
CDR3 DNA: TGCAGTGCTCCCAAAGGGGCTATGAACACTGAAGCTTTCTTT
D gene: -
clone size: few
V gene: TRBV20-1
J gene: TRBJ1-1

CDR3 protein: CASSVDLVTGMTGNTIYF
CDR3 DNA: TGTGCCAGCAGCGTAGACCTCGTAACAGGGATGACTGGAAACACCATATATTTT
D gene: -
clone size: many
V gene: TRBV9
J gene: TRBJ1-3

CDR3 protein: CASSVRGYDEQYF
CDR3 DNA: TGTGCCAGCAGCGTAAGAGGGTACGACGAGCAGTACTTC
D gene: -
clone size: many
V gene: TRBV9
J gene: TRBJ2-7

CDR3 protein: CASSLRLAGGPNEFNEQFF
CDR3 DNA: TGTGCCAGCAGCCTAAGACTAGCGGGAGGGCCAAATGAATTCAATGAGCAGTTCTTC
D gene: TRBD2
clone size: many
V gene: TRBV11-2
J gene: TRBJ2-1

CDR3 protein: CASSITQGAGYEQYF
CDR3 DNA: TGTGCCAGCAGCATAACCCAGGGGGCTGGATACGAGCAGTACTTC
D gene: TRBD1
clone size: many
V gene: TRBV7-2
J gene: TRBJ2-7

CDR3 protein: CASQTFPDRGNYGYTF
CDR3 DNA: TGTGCCAGCCAAACGTTCCCGGACAGGGGAAACTATGGCTACACCTTC
D gene: TRBD1
clone size: many
V gene: TRBV28
J gene: TRBJ1-2

CDR3 protein: CASSRGQGQFARAGTEAFF
CDR3 DNA: TGCGCCAGCAGCCGGGGACAGGGCCAATTCGCCCGGGCGGGCACTGAAGCTTTCTTT
D gene: TRBD1
clone size: -
V gene: TRBV4-1
J gene: TRBJ1-1

CDR3 protein: CASSAQRGTSGREETQYF
CDR3 DNA: TGTGCCAGCAGTGCGCAAAGAGGGACTAGCGGGAGGGAAGAGACCCAGTACTTC
D gene: TRBD2
clone size: -
V gene: TRBV6-1
J gene: TRBJ2-5

CDR3 protein: CATGTRTDTQYF
CDR3 DNA: TGTGCCACCGGGACTAGAACAGATACGCAGTATTTT
D gene: TRBD2
clone size: many
V gene: TRBV24-1
J gene: TRBJ2-3

CDR3 protein: CASSPRQGSSSTDTQYF
CDR3 DNA: TGTGCCAGCAGTCCTCGACAGGGATCCTCTAGCACAGATACGCAGTATTTT
D gene: TRBD1
clone size: many
V gene: TRBV28
J gene: TRBJ2-3

CDR3 protein: CASSLTGTSGRVNEQFF
CDR3 DNA: TGTGCCAGCAGTCTAACAGGGACTAGCGGGAGGGTAAATGAGCAGTTCTTC
D gene: TRBD2
clone size: -
V gene: TRBV28
J gene: TRBJ2-1

CDR3 protein: CSVSLAGGQETQYF
CDR3 DNA: TGCAGCGTGTCCCTAGCGGGAGGGCAGGAGACCCAGTACTTC
D gene: TRBD2
clone size: many
V gene: TRBV29-1
J gene: TRBJ2-5

CDR3 protein: CASSQSGVEQYF
CDR3 DNA: TGTGCCAGCAGCCAATCAGGGGTCGAGCAGTACTTC
D gene: -
clone size: many
V gene: TRBV7-2
J gene: TRBJ2-7

CDR3 protein: CAVKITVSDTQYF
CDR3 DNA: TGTGCCGTAAAAATAACCGTTTCAGATACGCAGTATTTT
D gene: -
clone size: many
V gene: TRBV10-3
J gene: TRBJ2-3

CDR3 protein: CAWKGREGGTEAFF
CDR3 DNA: TGTGCCTGGAAGGGGAGGGAGGGAGGCACTGAAGCTTTCTTT
D gene: -
clone size: many
V gene: TRBV30
J gene: TRBJ1-1

CDR3 protein: CAISGPLGYTF
CDR3 DNA: TGTGCCATCAGTGGGCCCCTGGGCTACACCTTC
D gene: -
clone size: many
V gene: TRBV10-3
J gene: TRBJ1-2

CDR3 protein: CASSPGLGGSQPQHF
CDR3 DNA: TGTGCCAGCAGTCCGGGACTAGGGGGCTCGCAGCCCCAGCATTTT
D gene: TRBD1
clone size: few
V gene: TRBV27
J gene: TRBJ1-5

CDR3 protein: CASSQMGQTYEQYF
CDR3 DNA: TGTGCCAGCAGCCAAATGGGACAGACCTACGAGCAGTACTTC
D gene: TRBD1
clone size: many
V gene: TRBV3-1
J gene: TRBJ2-7

CDR3 protein: CSANAYRGGREKLVF
CDR3 DNA: TGCAGTGCTAACGCTTACAGGGGAGGTCGGGAAAAACTGGTTTTT
D gene: TRBD1
clone size: few
V gene: TRBV20-1
J gene: TRBJ1-4

CDR3 protein: CASSLGTGQGFVQYF
CDR3 DNA: TGTGCCAGCAGCTTAGGGACGGGACAGGGTTTTGTGCAGTACTTC
D gene: TRBD1
clone size: many
V gene: TRBV7-9
J gene: TRBJ2-7

CDR3 protein: CASSSRDSNQPQHF
CDR3 DNA: TGTGCCAGCAGTTCCCGGGACAGCAATCAGCCCCAGCATTTT
D gene: -
clone size: many
V gene: TRBV12-3/TRBV12-4
J gene: TRBJ1-5

CDR3 protein: CASSLGRSDTQYF
CDR3 DNA: TGTGCTAGCAGCTTAGGAAGATCTGATACGCAGTATTTT
D gene: -
clone size: many
V gene: TRBV7-7
J gene: TRBJ2-3

CDR3 protein: CASSQWRGSTDTQYF
CDR3 DNA: TGTGCCAGCAGCCAGTGGCGGGGTAGCACAGATACGCAGTATTTT
D gene: -
clone size: few
V gene: TRBV14
J gene: TRBJ2-3

CDR3 protein: CASSVFGVGDEQFF
CDR3 DNA: TGTGCCAGCAGTGTGTTCGGGGTCGGCGATGAGCAGTTCTTC
D gene: -
clone size: many
V gene: TRBV2
J gene: TRBJ2-1

CDR3 protein: CASRRRESTEAFF
CDR3 DNA: TGTGCCAGCAGACGCAGGGAATCCACTGAAGCTTTCTTT
D gene: -
clone size: many
V gene: TRBV28
J gene: TRBJ1-1

CDR3 protein: CASSLAGGGREQYF
CDR3 DNA: TGTGCCAGCAGTTTAGCGGGAGGGGGTCGCGAGCAGTACTTC
D gene: -
clone size: few
V gene: TRBV12-3/TRBV12-4
J gene: TRBJ2-7

CDR3 protein: CASSKMETGIRGSPLHF
CDR3 DNA: TGTGCCAGCAGCAAAATGGAAACGGGGATCAGGGGTTCACCCCTCCACTTT
D gene: -
clone size: many
V gene: TRBV12-3/TRBV12-4
J gene: TRBJ1-6

CDR3 protein: CASSPGLGRGWEKLFF
CDR3 DNA: TGTGCCAGCAGCCCGGGCTTGGGCAGGGGCTGGGAAAAACTGTTTTTT
D gene: -
clone size: many
V gene: TRBV5-8
J gene: TRBJ1-4